What follows are 31 T cell receptor beta chains derived from one specimen sequenced in a study of shared clonotypes between healthy human individuals. Produced via immunoSEQ multiplex PCR; TCRdb's table is partial and in-frame only. Among fewer than 1.8 million clones listed, approximately 98.5% were seen once. Sequencing was carried out using naive CD4+ T cells sorted from blood. Specified subset: CD45RA+ positively selected. The source of these receptors is a man aged 25-45 years in good health.

The chain links TRBV14 to TRBJ2-3, with D possibly being TRBD2 (5 bases). The germline V gene has CDR1 SGHDN and CDR2 FVKESK. Trimming left V 6 bases short and J 5 bases short, with 9 bases between. The CDR3 loop spans 12 amino acids. CDR3 region: CASRRAGDTQYF. CDR3 nucleotides: TGTGCCAGCAGGCGGGCGGGAGATACGCAGTATTTT.

The rearrangement uses TRBV5-6 and TRBJ2-3; D is undetermined. The V end lost 4 bases, the J end lost 6 bases, and 15 bases lay between the germline ends. Looked up from germline, CDR1 is SGHDT and CDR2 is YYEEEE. This CDR3 has 14 residues. The CDR3 DNA follows: TGTGCCAGCAGCCCCGTTTCCCGTCCCGATACGCAGTATTTT. Translated, it gives CASSPVSRPDTQYF.

The CDR3 DNA reads as TGTGCCAGTAGGGCTAGCGGCACAGATACGCAGTATTTT. The encoded protein is CASRASGTDTQYF. This chain joins TRBV19 and TRBJ2-3; TRBD2 is a possible D gene (6 bases). The length of the CDR3 is 13 residues. Deletions cut 6 bases from V and 1 base from J, with 8 bases between. Germline CDR1 LNHDA, CDR2 SQIVND (reference sequence).

V and J are TRBV29-1 and TRBJ2-1; TRBD2 is a possible D gene (6 bases). The V gene lost 5 bases and the J gene lost 16 bases, with 24 bases spanning the gap. There are 13 residues in the CDR3. CDR1 SQVTM and CDR2 ANQGSEA come from the germline V gene. CDR3: CSVRGGIPDTLFF. DNA for the CDR3: TGCAGCGTTCGAGGCGGGATCCCCGATACCCTATTCTTC.

The chain uses TRBV15 and TRBJ2-5; no clear D gene. V gave up 3 bases and J gave up 4 bases, with 15 bases separating them. Germline assignment: CDR1 LNHNV and CDR2 YYDKDF (reference sequence). This CDR3 is 15 amino acids long. CDR3 loop: CATSSRAGPLETQYF. Written as DNA, the CDR3 is TGTGCCACCAGCAGTAGAGCCGGACCTCTAGAGACCCAGTACTTC.

The sample holds one count of this clone. This sequence joins TRBV10-3 and TRBJ2-3; D is possibly TRBD2 (6 bases). V dropped 6 bases and J dropped 0 bases, with 13 bases sitting between them. This CDR3 region has 15 residues. Germline V lookup: CDR1 ENHRY, CDR2 SYGVKD. The DNA of the CDR3 is TGTGCCATCAGAGAGGACTACCTCAGCACAGATACGCAGTATTTT. Translation: CAIREDYLSTDTQYF.

This chain uses TRBV11-3 with TRBJ2-3; 12 nucleotides align to TRBD2. CDR1 is SGHNT and CDR2 is YENEEA in the germline V gene. The CDR3 length is 19 residues. The V segment lost 5 bases and the J segment 0 bases; nucleotides outside the gene matches: 12. The CDR3 region is CASSHGLAGSYPSTDTQYF. CDR3 sequence (DNA): TGTGCCAGCAGCCACGGACTAGCGGGATCCTACCCCAGCACAGATACGCAGTATTTT.

The rearrangement joins TRBV2 to TRBJ1-3; 8 nucleotides match TRBD1. Germline V gives CDR1 SNHLY, CDR2 FYNNEI. Trimming at V came to 5 bases and at J to 0 bases, leaving 0 bases not matched to a gene. The CDR3 consists of 14 residues. The CDR3 DNA reads as TGTGCCAGCAGTCAGGGGGCCTCTGGAAACACCATATATTTT. It specifies CASSQGASGNTIYF.

The rearrangement joins TRBV7-2 to TRBJ2-3, with 7 bases that match TRBD2. Germline-derived CDR1 and CDR2 are SGHTA and FQGNSA. With V trimmed by 5 bases and J by 5 bases, 13 bases remained unmatched. This CDR3 has 16 amino acids. The CDR3 protein is CASSIGRTWHIDTQYF. As DNA, the CDR3 is TGTGCCAGCAGCATCGGGAGGACTTGGCACATAGATACGCAGTATTTT.

The chain recombines TRBV27 with TRBJ1-5; a possible D gene is TRBD1 (5 bases). CDR1 MNHEY and CDR2 SMNVEV come from the germline V gene (reference sequence). The V end was cut by 2 bases, the J end by 6 bases, with 14 bases between. The CDR3 is 15 residues long. DNA of the CDR3: TGTGCCAGCAGTTTAGTGGGGGGTGGTAGTCAGCCCCAGCATTTT. Its protein product is CASSLVGGGSQPQHF.

This chain connects TRBV7-2 to TRBJ2-2, with a weak D call TRBD2 (5 bases). Germline assignment: CDR1 SGHTA and CDR2 FQGNSA. There are 15 residues in the CDR3. Trimming cost V 4 bases and J 1 base, with 10 bases left between them. The CDR3 sequence: CASSSRGRNTGELFF. In DNA form, the CDR3 reads TGTGCCAGCAGCTCTCGAGGGAGGAACACCGGGGAGCTGTTTTTT. Full variable domain (outside the CDR3, taken from reference TRBV7-2 and TRBJ2-2): GAGVSQSPSNKVTEKGKDVELRCDPISGHTALYWYRQSLGQGLEFLIYFQGNSAPDKSGLPSDRFSAERTGGSVSTLTIQRTQQEDSAVYLCASSSRGRNTGELFFGEGSRLTVL.

The CDR3 DNA reads as TGTGCCAGCAGCCCCCGGAGGGGTGAGCAGTTCTTC. Translated, it gives CASSPRRGEQFF. The chain combines TRBV6-6 with TRBJ2-1; weak D call: TRBD2 (6 bases). Germline lookup yields CDR1 MNHNY and CDR2 SVGAGI (reference sequence). Trimming shortened V by 6 bases and J by 9 bases, and 12 bases separated the two germline ends. CDR3 length equals 12 residues.

The chain recombines TRBV10-2 with TRBJ2-7; D perhaps matches TRBD2 (5 bases). The CDR3 runs 14 residues. V lost 5 bases to trimming and J lost 5 bases, with 16 bases between them. CDR1 WSHSY and CDR2 SAAADI come from the germline V gene. The CDR3 sequence: CASSSLLGRDEQYF. CDR3 in DNA: TGCGCCAGCAGTTCCTTACTAGGGCGGGACGAGCAGTACTTC.

This rearrangement joins TRBV5-4 to TRBJ2-3; a possible D gene is TRBD2 (7 bases). Trimming removed 1 base from V and 3 bases from J, with 12 bases in between. The CDR3 totals 15 residues. Germline V CDR1 and CDR2: SGHNT, YYREEE (reference sequence). The CDR3 sequence: CASSLRGGRTDTQYF. CDR3 sequence (DNA): TGTGCCAGCAGCTTGAGGGGGGGGCGGACAGATACGCAGTATTTT.

J is TRBJ2-5 and V is TRBV29-1; 13 nucleotides agree with TRBD2. Losses at the gene ends were 6 bases for V and 4 bases for J; bases not matched to a gene: 5. CDR3 length equals 14 residues. CDR1 SQVTM and CDR2 ANQGSEA come from the germline V gene. CDR3 sequence (DNA): TGCAGCGTAGCAGGACTAGCGGGAGTAGAGACCCAGTACTTC. Translated, it gives CSVAGLAGVETQYF.

This clone was observed a handful of times. The chain uses TRBV5-1 and TRBJ2-3; the match to TRBD2 covers 9 bases. The CDR3 has 15 amino acids. J lost 1 base, V lost 3 bases, and 3 bases had no gene match. Germline lookup yields CDR1 SGHRS and CDR2 YFSETQ. The CDR3 loop is CASSSGGRGTDTQYF. CDR3 in DNA: TGCGCCAGCAGCTCAGGCGGGAGGGGCACAGATACGCAGTATTTT.

This chain joins TRBV5-4 and TRBJ2-5; tentatively, D is TRBD1 (5 bases). The V and J ends lost 4 bases and 5 bases respectively, with 15 bases between them. This CDR3 contains 14 residues. CDR1 SGHNT and CDR2 YYREEE come from the germline V gene (reference sequence). The CDR3 spells CASSPGASRETQYF. The CDR3, as DNA: TGTGCCAGCAGCCCTGGGGCTAGTCGGGAGACCCAGTACTTC.

On this clone: In the same sample, other DNA sequences code for this CDR3. The chain employs TRBV18 and TRBJ1-2; TRBD1 might be the D (5 bases). CDR1 KGHSH and CDR2 LQKENI come from the germline V gene. V was cut by 3 bases and J by 3 bases, with 5 bases left in between. This CDR3 comprises 12 residues. The CDR3 region is CASSPGDYGYTF. In DNA form, the CDR3 reads TGTGCCAGCTCACCGGGGGACTATGGCTACACCTTC.

On this clone: Other DNA sequences in the same sample also yield this CDR3. The V call is TRBV18, the J call TRBJ2-2; TRBD2 agrees at 10 bases. This CDR3 region has 16 residues. In germline, CDR1 is KGHSH, CDR2 LQKENI. Unmatched junction bases numbered 3, after V lost 1 base and J lost 4 bases. CDR3 nucleotides: TGTGCCAGCTCACCACGGACTAGCGGAGGCACCGGGGAGCTGTTTTTT. It yields the protein CASSPRTSGGTGELFF.

The chain links TRBV4-1 to TRBJ1-2, with a possible D match to TRBD1 (6 bases). This CDR3 has 14 residues. V lost 3 bases and J 12 bases, leaving 20 bases between the germline ends. Germline CDR1 and CDR2: MGHRA and YSYEKL. CDR3 sequence (DNA): TGCGCCAGCAGCCAGGCCGACAGGAACTCCCACCACACCTTC. Residues: CASSQADRNSHHTF.

This rearrangement joins TRBV7-2 to TRBJ1-1; tentative D call: TRBD1 (6 bases). Germline CDR1 is SGHTA and CDR2 is FQGNSA. The CDR3 extends over 14 amino acids. The ends were cut back, 7 bases at V and 2 bases at J, with 14 bases in the middle. CDR3 loop: CASILDRINTEAFF. CDR3 DNA: TGTGCCAGCATCTTGGACAGAATTAACACTGAAGCTTTCTTT.

This chain links TRBV7-2 with TRBJ2-1; TRBD1 matches 7 bases. Germline CDR1 reads SGHTA; CDR2 reads FQGNSA. The V and J ends lost 8 bases and 6 bases, in that order; junction bases with no gene match: 10. This CDR3 region has 14 residues. The DNA of the CDR3 is TGTGCCAGCTCACCTGACAGGGACCGCAATGAGCAGTTCTTC. Its protein product is CASSPDRDRNEQFF.

This clone was counted once. The CDR3 protein is CASSLVSREQFF. The CDR3 bases are TGTGCCAGCAGCTTAGTAAGTCGGGAGCAGTTCTTC. The chain joins TRBV11-2 to TRBJ2-1; D is uncertain. From germline, CDR1 is SGHAT and CDR2 FQNNGV. The CDR3 is made up of 12 amino acids. Trimming took 1 base from V and 10 from J, leaving 8 bases between them.

The chain links TRBV10-3 to TRBJ1-1; a possible D gene is TRBD1 (6 bases). Trimming removed 10 bases at V and 6 bases at J, with 21 bases between. Germline V gives CDR1 ENHRY, CDR2 SYGVKD. CDR3 length: 14 amino acids. CDR3 DNA: TGTGCCACAACAAACCGGGACACTGCCCCTGAAGCTTTCTTT. Its protein is CATTNRDTAPEAFF.

The chain recombines TRBV5-4 with TRBJ2-1; 9 bases line up with TRBD1. V shed 1 base and J 1 base; nucleotides not matched to a gene: 12. Germline values: CDR1 SGHNT, CDR2 YYREEE (reference sequence). The CDR3 runs 19 residues. CDR3 nucleotide sequence: TGTGCCAGCAGCTTGATGGGGACAGGGACGAAGCTTTCCTACAATGAGCAGTTCTTC. Protein sequence: CASSLMGTGTKLSYNEQFF.

J is TRBJ1-1 and V is TRBV2; D is ambiguous. Germline V gene sequence: CDR1 SNHLY, CDR2 FYNNEI. This CDR3 spans 15 amino acids. Trimming left V 2 bases short and J 5 bases short, with 15 bases between. For the CDR3, the DNA is TGTGCCAGCAGTGAAAGAGGTCGTGATAGGACTGAAGCTTTCTTT. Translation: CASSERGRDRTEAFF.

This sequence joins TRBV27 and TRBJ2-7; D may be TRBD2 (6 bases). Germline loops: CDR1 MNHEY, CDR2 SMNVEV (reference sequence). Between the trimmed V and J ends, which lost 1 base and 3 bases, there was a span of 10 bases. CDR3 length equals 14 residues. CDR3 coding DNA: TGTGCCAGCAGTTTATTCGCGGGAAGCTACGAGCAGTACTTC. It encodes CASSLFAGSYEQYF.

The chain uses TRBV25-1 and TRBJ2-7, with a possible D match to TRBD1 (5 bases). V lost 6 bases, J lost 1 base, and 10 bases lay in between. The germline V gene has CDR1 MGHDK and CDR2 SYGVNS. This CDR3 is built from 13 residues. The CDR3 is CASRKSGSYEQYF. As DNA, the CDR3 is TGTGCCAGCAGGAAGTCAGGGTCCTACGAGCAGTACTTC.

This CDR3 reads CASSLTGGPFEQYF. CDR3 coding DNA: TGTGCCAGCAGTTTGACAGGGGGACCTTTCGAGCAGTACTTC. The chain carries TRBV6-5 and TRBJ2-7, with 9 bases aligning to TRBD1. Germline CDR1 reads MNHEY; CDR2 reads SVGAGI. V was clipped by 4 bases and J by 6 bases; unmatched bases: 7. The CDR3 totals 14 residues.

The chain uses TRBV7-9 and TRBJ2-1; 11 nucleotides line up with TRBD2. Germline CDR1 and CDR2: SEHNR and FQNEAQ (reference sequence). With V trimmed by 5 bases and J by 4 bases, 4 bases remained unmatched. This CDR3 spans 15 amino acids. The CDR3 protein is CASSAGLAAYNEQFF. The CDR3 region has the DNA TGTGCCAGCAGCGCGGGACTAGCGGCGTACAATGAGCAGTTCTTC.

The chain carries TRBV2 and TRBJ1-1; D is uncertain. The germline gives CDR1 SNHLY, CDR2 FYNNEI. The CDR3 length is 14 residues. Trimming left V 2 bases short and J 5 bases short, with 12 bases between. In DNA, the CDR3 is TGTGCCAGCAGTGAAATCTCGTCGGTGACTGAAGCTTTCTTT. Translated: CASSEISSVTEAFF. Looking up the rest from reference TRBV2 and TRBJ1-1 gives the full variable domain: EPEVTQTPSHQVTQMGQEVILRCVPISNHLYFYWYRQILGQKVEFLVSFYNNEISEKSEIFDDQFSVERPDGSNFTLKIRSTKLEDSAMYFCASSEISSVTEAFFGQGTRLTVV.